Shown below are 11 T cell receptor beta chains from a single sample sequenced in a study of immune evolution from preneoplasia to lung adenocarcinoma. Clones were sequenced by immunoSEQ multiplex PCR, and TCRdb holds only the in-frame ones, with some missing. The table lists thousands of clones, over 70% of them singletons, with 12% in the top ten. Sequenced input: FFPE adjacent normal lung tissue. Receptors originate from a person aged 70 to 85 with lung adenocarcinoma.

The rearrangement uses TRBV5-1 and TRBJ1-6; 8 bases match TRBD1. The J segment lost 9 bases and the V segment lost 4 bases, leaving 9 bases of the junction unmatched. This CDR3 is 15 amino acids long. Germline CDR1 SGHRS, CDR2 YFSETQ. In nucleotides, the CDR3 is TGCGCCAGCAGCCTGGGGACAGGCCAGGGTTCACCCCTCCACTTT. Protein sequence: CASSLGTGQGSPLHF.

The V and J genes are TRBV19 and TRBJ1-3; D uncertain. V was trimmed by 10 bases and J by 0 bases, leaving 13 bases between them. Looked up from germline, CDR1 is LNHDA and CDR2 is SQIVND (reference sequence). The CDR3 consists of 14 residues. The CDR3 nucleotides read TGTGCCACCTCGGACGTCGACTCTGGAAACACCATATATTTT. Translating it yields CATSDVDSGNTIYF.

This chain joins TRBV9 and TRBJ1-3, with TRBD1 matching over 7 bases. The CDR3 consists of 18 residues. Trimming took 2 bases from V and 1 from J; bases not matched to a gene: 12. The germline V gene encodes CDR1 SGDLS and CDR2 YYNGEE. CDR3 in DNA: TGTGCCAGCAGCGTCCGACCTTCAGGGGGTGATTCTGGAAACACCATATATTTT. It is translated as CASSVRPSGGDSGNTIYF. The variable domain in full, with the rest retrieved from reference TRBV9 and TRBJ1-3, is DSGVTQTPKHLITATGQRVTLRCSPRSGDLSVYWYQQSLDQGLQFLIQYYNGEERAKGNILERFSAQQFPDLHSELNLSSLELGDSALYFCASSVRPSGGDSGNTIYFGEGSWLTVV.

V usage is TRBV2 and J usage is TRBJ1-4; D is perhaps TRBD1 (6 bases). This CDR3 spans 14 amino acids. Trimming removed 4 bases from V and 8 bases from J, with 14 bases in between. Germline-derived CDR1 and CDR2 are SNHLY and FYNNEI. The CDR3 is CASSVSTGREKLFF. The CDR3 DNA follows: TGTGCCAGCAGTGTCAGTACAGGGCGGGAAAAACTGTTTTTT. Looking up the rest from reference TRBV2 and TRBJ1-4 gives the full variable domain: EPEVTQTPSHQVTQMGQEVILRCVPISNHLYFYWYRQILGQKVEFLVSFYNNEISEKSEIFDDQFSVERPDGSNFTLKIRSTKLEDSAMYFCASSVSTGREKLFFGSGTQLSVL.

This clone came up once. This chain links TRBV5-1 with TRBJ2-5, with 7 bases identical to TRBD2. The CDR3 sequence is 14 residues long. Trimming at V came to 2 bases and at J to 4 bases, leaving 5 bases not matched to a gene. From germline, CDR1 is SGHRS and CDR2 YFSETQ. The CDR3 is CASSLRGERETQYF. The CDR3 bases are TGCGCCAGCAGCTTACGGGGGGAGAGAGAGACCCAGTACTTC.

The J gene is TRBJ2-7, the V gene TRBV2; D is unresolved. This CDR3 spans 10 amino acids. The germline V gene encodes CDR1 SNHLY and CDR2 FYNNEI. V was shortened by 6 bases and J by 3 bases, with 3 bases between the two germline ends. The CDR3, as DNA: TGTGCCAGCAGCTTCTACGAGCAGTACTTC. Translation gives CASSFYEQYF.

The chain links TRBV6-5 to TRBJ2-7; perhaps TRBD2 as D (6 bases). Trimming stripped 4 bases from V and 4 bases from J, with 11 bases between. This CDR3 spans 13 amino acids. From germline, CDR1 is MNHEY and CDR2 SVGAGI. In DNA form, the CDR3 reads TGTGCCAGCAGTTCCGGGACTTTTTACGAGCAGTACTTC. Translation gives CASSSGTFYEQYF.

The J gene is TRBJ1-1, the V gene TRBV5-4, with D perhaps matching TRBD1 (5 bases). Germline CDR1 reads SGHNT; CDR2 reads YYREEE (reference sequence). V was trimmed by 4 bases and J by 4 bases, leaving 17 bases between them. The CDR3 is made up of 15 amino acids. The CDR3 loop is CASSVGGGTGTEAFF. In DNA, the CDR3 is TGTGCCAGCAGCGTCGGCGGGGGGACGGGCACTGAAGCTTTCTTT.

The chain is built from TRBV5-6 and TRBJ1-3; D gene ambiguous. V lost 0 bases, J lost 4 bases, and 11 bases lay in between. Germline-derived CDR1 and CDR2 are SGHDT and YYEEEE. The CDR3 spans 15 residues. DNA for the CDR3: TGTGCCAGCAGCTTGGGACTAACGACCGGAAACACCATATATTTT. As protein: CASSLGLTTGNTIYF.

This clone was counted a few times. The chain uses TRBV11-3 and TRBJ2-1, with D tentatively TRBD1 (5 bases). CDR3 length: 16 amino acids. From germline, CDR1 is SGHNT and CDR2 YENEEA. V was trimmed by 1 base and J by 7 bases, leaving 17 bases between them. CDR3 nucleotide sequence: TGTGCCAGCAGCTTAGGGCCAGGGCCGTCCCAGAATGAGCAGTTCTTC. Its protein is CASSLGPGPSQNEQFF. The whole variable domain, filled in from reference TRBV11-3 and TRBJ2-1, reads EAGVVQSPRYKIIEKKQPVAFWCNPISGHNTLYWYLQNLGQGPELLIRYENEEAVDDSQLPKDRFSAERLKGVDSTLKIQPAELGDSAVYLCASSLGPGPSQNEQFFGPGTRLTVL.

The V and J genes are TRBV5-1 and TRBJ2-7, with 8 bases aligning to TRBD1. Germline CDR1 reads SGHRS; CDR2 reads YFSETQ. With 3 bases clipped from V and 4 bases from J, the junction kept 9 bases outside the gene matches. The CDR3 runs to 15 residues. The chain's CDR3 is CASSYGTGHVYEQYF. DNA of the CDR3: TGCGCCAGCAGCTACGGGACAGGTCACGTTTACGAGCAGTACTTC.